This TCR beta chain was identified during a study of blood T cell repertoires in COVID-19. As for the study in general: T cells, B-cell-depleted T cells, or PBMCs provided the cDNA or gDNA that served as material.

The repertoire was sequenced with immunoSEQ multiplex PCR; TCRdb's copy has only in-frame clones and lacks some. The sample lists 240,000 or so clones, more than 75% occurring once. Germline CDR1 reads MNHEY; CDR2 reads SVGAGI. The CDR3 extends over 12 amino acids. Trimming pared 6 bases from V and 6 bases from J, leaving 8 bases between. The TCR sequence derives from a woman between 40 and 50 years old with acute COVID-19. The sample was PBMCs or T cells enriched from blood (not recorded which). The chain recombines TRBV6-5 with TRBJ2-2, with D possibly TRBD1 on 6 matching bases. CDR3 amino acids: CASRQGSGELFF. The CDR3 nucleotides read TGTGCCAGCAGACAGGGATCCGGGGAGCTGTTTTTT.